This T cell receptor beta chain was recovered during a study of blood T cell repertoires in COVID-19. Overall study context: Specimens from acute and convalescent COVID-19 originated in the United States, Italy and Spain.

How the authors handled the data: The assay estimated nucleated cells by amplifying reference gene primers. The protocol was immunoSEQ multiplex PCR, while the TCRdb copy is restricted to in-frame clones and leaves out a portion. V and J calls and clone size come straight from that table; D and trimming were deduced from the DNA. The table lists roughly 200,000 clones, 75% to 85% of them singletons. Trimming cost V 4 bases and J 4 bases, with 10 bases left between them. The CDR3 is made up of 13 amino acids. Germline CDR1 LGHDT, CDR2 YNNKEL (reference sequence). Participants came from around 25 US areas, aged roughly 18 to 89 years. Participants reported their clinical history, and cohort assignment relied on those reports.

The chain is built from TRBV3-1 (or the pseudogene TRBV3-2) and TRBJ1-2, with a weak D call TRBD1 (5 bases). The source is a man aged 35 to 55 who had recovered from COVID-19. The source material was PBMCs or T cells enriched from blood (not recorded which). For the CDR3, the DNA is TGTGCCAGCAGCCCCCCGGGACTCTATGGCTACACCTTC. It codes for CASSPPGLYGYTF.